The entry below gives a single T cell receptor (beta chain) sequence along with its context. The antigen is undetermined. The sample originates from a study of T cell responses to AZD1222 COVID-19 vaccine. The length of the CDR3 is 15 residues. Trimming at V came to 0 bases and at J to 7 bases, leaving 5 bases not matched to a gene. Germline assignment: CDR1 MNHEY and CDR2 SVGAGI. Findings and limits, study-wide: CD4 TCRs linked to vaccination spanned spike, dominating at 160-218 and 743-854. Vaccination with two AZD1222 doses was followed by a rise in Spike-specific TCR breadth and depth. Donors skewed white British and female; clonal diversity was possibly underestimated.

The protocol was immunoSEQ multiplex PCR, while the TCRdb copy is restricted to in-frame clones and leaves out a portion. This sample has 150,000 or so clones; more than 80% occur once, and the top ten carry under 3.5%. The source of this sequence is an adult in good health. This chain uses TRBV6-5 with TRBJ1-4; TRBD1 agrees at 7 bases. The sequences come from peripheral blood, collected on day 0 of AZD1222 vaccination. CDR3 protein: CASSYSPGGGEKLFF. CDR3 nucleotides: TGTGCCAGCAGTTACTCGCCAGGGGGGGGTGAAAAACTGTTTTTT.